These 24 T cell receptor beta chains originate from one sample sequenced in a study of control samples from healthy donors and cancer patients. Clones were read by immunoSEQ multiplex PCR, and TCRdb kept only the in-frame ones, dropping some. This table has about 160,000 clones, roughly 94% appearing once. The specimen sequenced was PBMCs. These TCRs come from a man aged 55-75 years with colorectal cancer.

J is TRBJ1-1 and V is TRBV12-3 or TRBV12-4; D uncertain. The germline V and J ends were trimmed by 3 bases and 5 bases, with 7 bases remaining between them. This CDR3 comprises 12 residues. This chain's CDR3 is CASSFVRTEAFF. As DNA, the CDR3 is TGTGCCAGCAGTTTCGTTAGGACTGAAGCTTTCTTT.

The rearrangement links TRBV12-3 or TRBV12-4 to TRBJ1-2; possibly TRBD1 for D (5 bases). This CDR3 is 13 amino acids long. With 4 bases removed from V and 4 bases from J, the gap between germline ends came to 10 bases. CDR3 DNA sequence: TGTGCCAGCAGTTCGAGAACAGGCTATGGCTACACCTTC. It translates to CASSSRTGYGYTF.

The CDR3, as DNA: TGTGCCAGTAGCTCTTTGGGTAACCGGAGAGGAAACACCATATATTTT. Translated, it gives CASSSLGNRRGNTIYF. The chain links TRBV19 to TRBJ1-3; D is unresolved. This CDR3 has 16 amino acids. Deletions cut 6 bases from V and 4 bases from J, with 19 bases between. From germline, CDR1 is LNHDA and CDR2 SQIVND (reference sequence).

This clone was found once. The rearrangement uses TRBV2 and TRBJ2-3, with TRBD2 matching 11 bases. The CDR3 has 16 residues. Trimming took 1 base from V and 6 from J; bases not matched to a gene: 6. Germline CDR1 is SNHLY and CDR2 is FYNNEI. The CDR3 protein is CASSEVASGGQDTQYF. CDR3 nucleotide sequence: TGTGCCAGCAGTGAAGTGGCTAGCGGGGGGCAGGATACGCAGTATTTT.

The rearrangement links TRBV5-1 to TRBJ2-7, with 7 bases lining up with TRBD1. V dropped 4 bases and J dropped 1; count of bases not matched to a gene: 5. Germline V gene data show CDR1 as SGHRS and CDR2 as YFSETQ. The CDR3 has 14 residues. This CDR3 reads CASSVGQLSYEQYF. CDR3 coding DNA: TGCGCCAGCAGCGTGGGACAGTTATCCTACGAGCAGTACTTC.

The rearrangement links TRBV29-1 to TRBJ2-2, with TRBD1 matching over 7 bases. The germline V gene has CDR1 SQVTM and CDR2 ANQGSEA. The CDR3 extends over 14 amino acids. Losses at the gene ends were 6 bases for V and 1 base for J; bases not matched to a gene: 5. Written as DNA, the CDR3 is TGCAGCGTCCTGACAGGGCTGAACACCGGGGAGCTGTTTTTT. Translating gives CSVLTGLNTGELFF.

The genes are TRBV27 and TRBJ1-5; possibly TRBD1 for D (5 bases). Looked up from germline, CDR1 is MNHEY and CDR2 is SMNVEV (reference sequence). Trimming removed 5 bases at V and 5 bases at J, with 16 bases between. The CDR3 totals 15 residues. Written as DNA, the CDR3 is TGTGCCAGCAGTCCCCAGACAGAACAATATCAGCCCCAGCATTTT. Translation gives CASSPQTEQYQPQHF.

The chain joins TRBV30 to TRBJ2-2; D may be TRBD1 or TRBD2 (7 bases each). The CDR3 sequence is 15 residues long. Germline V gives CDR1 GTSNPN, CDR2 SVGIG (reference sequence). The V end lost 7 bases, the J end lost 1 base, and 16 bases lay between the germline ends. The DNA of the CDR3 is TGTGCCTTTCACCCCAGGGGGGGGAACACCGGGGAGCTGTTTTTT. It encodes CAFHPRGGNTGELFF.

The chain uses TRBV5-8 and TRBJ2-7, with TRBD1 matching 8 bases. Per germline, CDR1 SGHTS and CDR2 YDEGEE. The CDR3 length is 13 residues. V dropped 4 bases and J dropped 6; count of bases not matched to a gene: 6. The CDR3 DNA reads TGTGCCAGCAGCGGACAGGGTTGGAGCGAGCAGTACTTC. It translates to CASSGQGWSEQYF. The entire variable domain, with the rest obtained from reference TRBV5-8 and TRBJ2-7, is as follows: EAGVTQSPTHLIKTRGQQATLRCSPISGHTSVYWYQQALGLGLQFLLWYDEGEERNRGNFPPRFSGRQFPNYSSELNVNALELEDSALYLCASSGQGWSEQYFGPGTRLTVT.

CDR3 nucleotides: TGTGCCAGCAGTGAAAATCACGGCCTTGAGCAGTACTTC. This gives the protein CASSENHGLEQYF. The genes are TRBV6-1 and TRBJ2-7; the D is unclear. The CDR3 totals 13 residues. With 2 bases removed from V and 7 bases from J, the gap between germline ends came to 12 bases. CDR1 and CDR2 (germline): MNHNS, SASEGT.

The gene calls are TRBV6-6 and TRBJ1-1; TRBD1 agrees at 9 bases. Germline-derived CDR1 and CDR2 are MNHNY and SVGAGI (reference sequence). Germline trimming cut 2 bases from V and 5 bases from J; bases unmatched to any gene: 6. This CDR3 has 15 amino acids. The CDR3 loop reads CASSYQQGAGTEAFF. The CDR3, as DNA: TGTGCCAGCAGTTACCAACAGGGGGCTGGAACTGAAGCTTTCTTT.

The chain has TRBV10-2 and TRBJ1-2; TRBD1 matches at 11 bases. The CDR3 spans 13 residues. V was clipped by 6 bases and J by 10 bases; unmatched bases: 7. Germline V gene sequence: CDR1 WSHSY, CDR2 SAAADI. As DNA, the CDR3 is TGCGCCAGCAGGTCCGGGACAGGGGGTTCCTACACCTTC. Protein sequence: CASRSGTGGSYTF.

The chain links TRBV3-1 (or the pseudogene TRBV3-2) to TRBJ2-3, with D possibly being TRBD1 (6 bases). The V gene's germline CDR1 is LGHDT and CDR2 YNNKEL (reference sequence). The CDR3 extends over 13 amino acids. Deletions cut 0 bases from V and 8 bases from J, with 9 bases between. The CDR3 loop is CASSQERGSTQYF. As DNA, the CDR3 is TGTGCCAGCAGCCAAGAGAGGGGGAGTACGCAGTATTTT.

The chain carries TRBV25-1 and TRBJ1-2, with 10 bases identical to TRBD1. CDR3 length equals 14 residues. V lost 3 bases to trimming and J lost 7 bases; unmatched junction nucleotides: 5. CDR1 and CDR2 from the germline V gene are MGHDK and SYGVNS. CDR3 DNA sequence: TGTGCCAGCAGTGAGACAGGGGGCAGGACTGGCTACACCTTC. Protein sequence: CASSETGGRTGYTF.

The V gene is TRBV7-2, the J gene TRBJ1-5, with D maybe TRBD1 (6 bases). The CDR3 loop spans 15 amino acids. V lost 3 bases, J lost 7 bases, and 16 bases lay in between. CDR1 SGHTA and CDR2 FQGNSA come from the germline V gene. CDR3 region: CASSFQGMVGQPQHF. As DNA, the CDR3 is TGTGCCAGCAGCTTCCAGGGGATGGTAGGACAGCCCCAGCATTTT.

The chain recombines TRBV3-1 (or the pseudogene TRBV3-2) with TRBJ2-5, with TRBD1 matching over 8 bases. This CDR3 has 15 amino acids. Germline CDR1 is LGHDT and CDR2 is YNNKEL (reference sequence). J lost 5 bases, V lost 5 bases, and 10 bases had no gene match. CDR3 DNA sequence: TGTGCCAGCAGCACGTCGACAGGGGTTACGGAGACCCAGTACTTC. Translating it yields CASSTSTGVTETQYF.

This clone was observed a few times. For the CDR3, the DNA is TGTGCCAGCAGTGAAGGGTGGACAGCTAACTATGGCTACACCTTC. Protein: CASSEGWTANYGYTF. The V call is TRBV2, the J call TRBJ1-2; the D gene is possibly TRBD1 (6 bases). Germline V gene sequence: CDR1 SNHLY, CDR2 FYNNEI. Between the trimmed V and J ends, which lost 1 base and 0 bases, there was a span of 9 bases. This CDR3 spans 15 amino acids.

This chain uses TRBV7-2 with TRBJ2-1; the D gene is possibly TRBD2 (6 bases). The CDR3 has 15 amino acids. V dropped 6 bases and J dropped 3 bases, with 15 bases sitting between them. Germline values: CDR1 SGHTA, CDR2 FQGNSA. The CDR3 spells CASRPGTEYYNEQFF. CDR3 bases: TGTGCCAGCAGGCCTGGGACTGAATACTACAATGAGCAGTTCTTC.

The chain employs TRBV6-5 and TRBJ2-3; the match to TRBD1 covers 8 bases. The CDR3 has 15 residues. Germline lookup yields CDR1 MNHEY and CDR2 SVGAGI. Losses at the gene ends were 5 bases for V and 2 bases for J; bases not matched to a gene: 6. The CDR3 sequence is CASSPTGVLTDTQYF. The CDR3 DNA sequence: TGTGCCAGCAGTCCGACAGGGGTACTCACAGATACGCAGTATTTT.

The chain employs TRBV7-2 and TRBJ1-1, with D tentatively TRBD1 (6 bases). Germline assignment: CDR1 SGHTA and CDR2 FQGNSA. The CDR3 runs to 16 residues. Trimming took off 2 bases at V and 4 bases at J, with 17 bases between the two ends. This CDR3 reads CASSLTEQGLSTEAFF. For the CDR3, the DNA is TGTGCCAGCAGCTTAACTGAACAGGGATTATCCACTGAAGCTTTCTTT. The whole variable domain, remainder taken from reference TRBV7-2 and TRBJ1-1, is GAGVSQSPSNKVTEKGKDVELRCDPISGHTALYWYRQSLGQGLEFLIYFQGNSAPDKSGLPSDRFSAERTGGSVSTLTIQRTQQEDSAVYLCASSLTEQGLSTEAFFGQGTRLTVV.

V usage is TRBV5-4 and J usage is TRBJ2-3; D is perhaps TRBD1 (6 bases). The germline V gene has CDR1 SGHNT and CDR2 YYREEE (reference sequence). The CDR3 loop spans 18 amino acids. Trimming took off 4 bases at V and 0 bases at J, with 21 bases between the two ends. The chain's CDR3 is CASSQGRGSPYSTDTQYF. As DNA, the CDR3 is TGTGCCAGCAGCCAGGGCAGGGGCTCCCCTTATAGCACAGATACGCAGTATTTT. The variable domain in full, with the rest retrieved from reference TRBV5-4 and TRBJ2-3, is ETGVTQSPTHLIKTRGQQVTLRCSSQSGHNTVSWYQQALGQGPQFIFQYYREEENGRGNFPPRFSGLQFPNYSSELNVNALELDDSALYLCASSQGRGSPYSTDTQYFGPGTRLTVL.

V and J are TRBV18 and TRBJ2-3; D not resolved. The CDR3 sequence is 15 residues long. V was pared by 3 bases and J by 2 bases, with 12 bases between. Germline V gene sequence: CDR1 KGHSH, CDR2 LQKENI. CDR3 residues: CASSPPIPVTDTQYF. The CDR3 nucleotides read TGTGCCAGCTCACCGCCGATCCCCGTCACAGATACGCAGTATTTT.

The chain employs TRBV2 and TRBJ2-3; 12 nucleotides align to TRBD1. This CDR3 has 15 amino acids. Per the germline V gene, CDR1 is SNHLY and CDR2 is FYNNEI. Trimming removed 5 bases from V and 5 bases from J; junction bases left unmatched: 5. The CDR3 DNA reads TGTGCCAGCAGTCTGGGACAGGGGGCAAAAGATACGCAGTATTTT. The encoded protein is CASSLGQGAKDTQYF.

The chain joins TRBV12-3 or TRBV12-4 to TRBJ1-1; maybe TRBD1 (5 bases). CDR3 size: 12 residues. V was pared by 6 bases and J by 6 bases, with 11 bases between. The CDR3 region is CASSPRQSEAFF. CDR3 nucleotides: TGTGCCAGCAGCCCAAGACAGTCTGAAGCTTTCTTT.